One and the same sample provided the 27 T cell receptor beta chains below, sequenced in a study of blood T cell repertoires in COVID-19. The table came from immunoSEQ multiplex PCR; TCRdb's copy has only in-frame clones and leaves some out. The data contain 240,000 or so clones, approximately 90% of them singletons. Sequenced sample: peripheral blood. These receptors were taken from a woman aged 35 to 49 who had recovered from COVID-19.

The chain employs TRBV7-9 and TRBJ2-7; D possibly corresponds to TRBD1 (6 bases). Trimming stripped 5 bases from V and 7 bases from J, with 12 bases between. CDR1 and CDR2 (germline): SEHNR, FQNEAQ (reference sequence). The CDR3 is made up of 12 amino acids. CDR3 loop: CASSRRGGEQYF. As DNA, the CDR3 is TGTGCCAGCAGCCGCAGGGGTGGAGAGCAGTACTTC.

CDR3 DNA sequence: TGTGCCAGCAGCTTCCAGCGGAATGGGGCCAACGTCCTGACTTTC. Its translation: CASSFQRNGANVLTF. This chain uses TRBV5-6 with TRBJ2-6; weak D call: TRBD2 (5 bases). This CDR3 is built from 15 residues. The germline V and J ends were trimmed by 2 bases and 3 bases, with 9 bases remaining between them. Looked up from germline, CDR1 is SGHDT and CDR2 is YYEEEE. The complete variable domain, with remaining parts taken from reference TRBV5-6 and TRBJ2-6, reads DAGVTQSPTHLIKTRGQQVTLRCSPKSGHDTVSWYQQALGQGPQFIFQYYEEEERQRGNFPDRFSGHQFPNYSSELNVNALLLGDSALYLCASSFQRNGANVLTFGAGSRLTVL.

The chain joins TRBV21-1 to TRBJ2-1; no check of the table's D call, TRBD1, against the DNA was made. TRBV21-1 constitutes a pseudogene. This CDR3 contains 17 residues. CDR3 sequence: CASSKDSSQGAYNEQFF. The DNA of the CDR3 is TGTGCCAGCAGCAAAGATTCGTCGCAGGGGGCCTACAATGAGCAGTTCTTC.

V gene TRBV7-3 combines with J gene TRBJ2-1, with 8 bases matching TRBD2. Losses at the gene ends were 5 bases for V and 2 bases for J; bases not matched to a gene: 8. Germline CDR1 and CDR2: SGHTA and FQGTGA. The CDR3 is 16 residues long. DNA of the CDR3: TGTGCCAGCAGCGGCCCCGGGGGGGGCCCCTACAATGAGCAGTTCTTC. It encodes CASSGPGGGPYNEQFF.

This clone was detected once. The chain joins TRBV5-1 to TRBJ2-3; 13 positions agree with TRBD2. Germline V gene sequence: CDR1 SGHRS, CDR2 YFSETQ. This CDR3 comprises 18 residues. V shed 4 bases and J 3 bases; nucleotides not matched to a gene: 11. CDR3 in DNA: TGCGCCAGCAGCCCACCCCAACTAGCGGGAGGGGGTACAGATACGCAGTATTTT. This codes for CASSPPQLAGGGTDTQYF. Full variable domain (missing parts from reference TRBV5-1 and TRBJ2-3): KAGVTQTPRYLIKTRGQQVTLSCSPISGHRSVSWYQQTPGQGLQFLFEYFSETQRNKGNFPGRFSGRQFSNSRSEMNVSTLELGDSALYLCASSPPQLAGGGTDTQYFGPGTRLTVL.

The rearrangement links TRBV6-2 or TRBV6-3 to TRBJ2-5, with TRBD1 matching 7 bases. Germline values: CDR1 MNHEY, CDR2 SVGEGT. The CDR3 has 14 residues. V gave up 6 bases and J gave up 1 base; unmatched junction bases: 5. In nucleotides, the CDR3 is TGTGCCAGCAGCGACCGGGACAGCCAAGAGACCCAGTACTTC. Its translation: CASSDRDSQETQYF.

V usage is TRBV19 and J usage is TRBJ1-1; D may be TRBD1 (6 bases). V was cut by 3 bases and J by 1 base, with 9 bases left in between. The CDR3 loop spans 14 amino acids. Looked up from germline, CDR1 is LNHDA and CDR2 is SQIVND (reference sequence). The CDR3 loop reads CASSISTGNTEAFF. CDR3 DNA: TGTGCCAGTAGTATTTCGACAGGGAACACTGAAGCTTTCTTT.

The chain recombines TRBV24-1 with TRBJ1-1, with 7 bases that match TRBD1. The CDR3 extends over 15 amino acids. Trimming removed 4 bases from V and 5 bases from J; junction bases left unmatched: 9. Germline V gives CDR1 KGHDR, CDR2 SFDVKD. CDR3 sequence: CATSDNRGRGTEAFF. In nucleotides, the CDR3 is TGTGCCACCAGTGACAACAGGGGTAGGGGGACTGAAGCTTTCTTT.

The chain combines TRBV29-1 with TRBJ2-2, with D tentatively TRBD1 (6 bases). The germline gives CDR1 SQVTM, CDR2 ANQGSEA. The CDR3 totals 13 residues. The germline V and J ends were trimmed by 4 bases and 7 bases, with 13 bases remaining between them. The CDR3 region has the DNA TGCAGCGTTGGCTCAGGGGTGGGCGGGGAGCTGTTTTTT. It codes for CSVGSGVGGELFF.

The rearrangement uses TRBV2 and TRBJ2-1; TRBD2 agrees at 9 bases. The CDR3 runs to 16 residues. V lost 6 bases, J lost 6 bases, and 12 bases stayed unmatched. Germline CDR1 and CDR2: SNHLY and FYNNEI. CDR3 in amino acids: CASSANPGLAANEQFF. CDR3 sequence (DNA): TGTGCCAGCAGCGCAAACCCGGGACTAGCCGCCAATGAGCAGTTCTTC.

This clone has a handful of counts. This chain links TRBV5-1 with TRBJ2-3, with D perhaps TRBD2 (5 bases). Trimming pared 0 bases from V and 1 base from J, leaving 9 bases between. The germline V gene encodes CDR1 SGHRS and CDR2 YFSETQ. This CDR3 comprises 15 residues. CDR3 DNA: TGCGCCAGCAGCTTGGGTAGCGTTGGCACAGATACGCAGTATTTT. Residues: CASSLGSVGTDTQYF.

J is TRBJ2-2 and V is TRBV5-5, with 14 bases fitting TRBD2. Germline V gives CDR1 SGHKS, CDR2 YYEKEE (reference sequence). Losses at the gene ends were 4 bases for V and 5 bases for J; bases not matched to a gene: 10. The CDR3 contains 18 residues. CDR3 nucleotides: TGTGCCAGCAGCCCACTGGGACTAGCGGGAGTTGGAACCGGGGAGCTGTTTTTT. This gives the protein CASSPLGLAGVGTGELFF.

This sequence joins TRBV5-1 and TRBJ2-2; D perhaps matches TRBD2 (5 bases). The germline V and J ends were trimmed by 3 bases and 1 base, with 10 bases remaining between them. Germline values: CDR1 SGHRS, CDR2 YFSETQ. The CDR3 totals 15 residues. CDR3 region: CASSWAGRNTGELFF. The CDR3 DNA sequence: TGCGCCAGCAGCTGGGCGGGCAGGAACACCGGGGAGCTGTTTTTT.

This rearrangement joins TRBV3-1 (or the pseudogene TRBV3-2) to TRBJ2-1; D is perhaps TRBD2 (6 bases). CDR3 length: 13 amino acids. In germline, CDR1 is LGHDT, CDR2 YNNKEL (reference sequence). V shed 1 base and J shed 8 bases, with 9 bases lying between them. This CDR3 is CASSQVGEDEQFF. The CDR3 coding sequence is TGTGCCAGCAGCCAAGTGGGGGAGGATGAGCAGTTCTTC.

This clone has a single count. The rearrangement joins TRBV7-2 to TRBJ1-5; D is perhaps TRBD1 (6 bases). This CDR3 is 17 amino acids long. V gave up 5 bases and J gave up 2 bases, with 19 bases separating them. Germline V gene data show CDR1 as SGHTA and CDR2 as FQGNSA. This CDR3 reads CASSPSAGAGGNQPQHF. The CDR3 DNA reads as TGTGCCAGCAGCCCCTCCGCGGGGGCGGGAGGCAATCAGCCCCAGCATTTT.

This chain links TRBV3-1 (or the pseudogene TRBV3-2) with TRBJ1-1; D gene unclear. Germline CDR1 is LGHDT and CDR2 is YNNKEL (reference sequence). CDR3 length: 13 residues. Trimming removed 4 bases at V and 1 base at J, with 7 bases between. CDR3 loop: CASSPNRNTEAFF. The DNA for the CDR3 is TGTGCCAGCAGCCCCAACAGGAACACTGAAGCTTTCTTT.

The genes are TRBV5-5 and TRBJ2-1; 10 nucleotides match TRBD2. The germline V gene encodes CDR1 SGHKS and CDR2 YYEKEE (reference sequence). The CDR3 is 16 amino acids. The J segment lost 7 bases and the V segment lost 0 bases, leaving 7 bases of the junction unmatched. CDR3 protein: CASSLVASGSWNEQFF. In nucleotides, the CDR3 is TGTGCCAGCAGCTTGGTGGCTAGCGGGAGTTGGAATGAGCAGTTCTTC.

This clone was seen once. Here the CDR3 reads CASSLEVGGRGETQYF. The CDR3, as DNA: TGTGCCAGCAGCTTGGAGGTGGGCGGGAGAGGAGAGACCCAGTACTTC. The chain recombines TRBV5-8 with TRBJ2-5; 7 bases agree with TRBD2. Per germline, CDR1 SGHTS and CDR2 YDEGEE. V gave up 0 bases and J gave up 4 bases; unmatched junction bases: 9. This CDR3 contains 16 residues.

CDR3 in amino acids: CASSYSRAGEAFF. CDR3 sequence (DNA): TGTGCCAGCAGTTACTCGAGGGCAGGTGAAGCTTTCTTT. This chain joins TRBV6-5 and TRBJ1-1; no definite D call. The CDR3 runs 13 residues. From germline, CDR1 is MNHEY and CDR2 SVGAGI. Trimming stripped 0 bases from V and 7 bases from J, with 9 bases between.

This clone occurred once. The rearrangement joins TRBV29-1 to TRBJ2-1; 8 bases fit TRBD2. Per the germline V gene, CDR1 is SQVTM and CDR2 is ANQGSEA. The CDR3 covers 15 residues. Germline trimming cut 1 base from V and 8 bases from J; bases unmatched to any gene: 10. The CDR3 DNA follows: TGCAGCGTTGAAGGGGGCGGGGGGCGGTTGTATGAGCAGTTCTTC. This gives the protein CSVEGGGGRLYEQFF.

Here the CDR3 DNA reads TGTGCCAGCAGTTACCCCACAGGAGGGATTCCCTACGAGCAGTACTTC. The encoded protein is CASSYPTGGIPYEQYF. The rearrangement joins TRBV6-2 or TRBV6-3 to TRBJ2-7, with D possibly matching TRBD2 (6 bases). V lost 2 bases, J lost 2 bases, and 16 bases lay in between. CDR3 length: 16 residues. Looked up from germline, CDR1 is MNHEY and CDR2 is SVGEGT.

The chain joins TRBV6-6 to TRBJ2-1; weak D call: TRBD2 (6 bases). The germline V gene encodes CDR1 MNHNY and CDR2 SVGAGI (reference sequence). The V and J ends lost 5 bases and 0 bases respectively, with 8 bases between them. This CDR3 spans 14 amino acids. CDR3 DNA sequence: TGTGCCAGCAGTCGCGGGAACTCCTACAATGAGCAGTTCTTC. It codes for CASSRGNSYNEQFF.

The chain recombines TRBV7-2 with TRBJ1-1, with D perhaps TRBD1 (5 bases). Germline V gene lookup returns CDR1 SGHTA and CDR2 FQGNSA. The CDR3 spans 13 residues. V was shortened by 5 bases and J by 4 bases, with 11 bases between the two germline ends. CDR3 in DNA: TGTGCCAGCAGCCCCCGGGGGGGCACTGAAGCTTTCTTT. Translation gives CASSPRGGTEAFF.

The CDR3 reads CASSESGSYNEQFF. The CDR3 region has the DNA TGCGCCAGCAGCGAAAGCGGATCCTACAATGAGCAGTTCTTC. This chain uses TRBV5-1 with TRBJ2-1; D may be TRBD2 (5 bases). The CDR3 runs 14 residues. Trimming pared 4 bases from V and 1 base from J, leaving 9 bases between. The V gene's germline CDR1 is SGHRS and CDR2 YFSETQ.

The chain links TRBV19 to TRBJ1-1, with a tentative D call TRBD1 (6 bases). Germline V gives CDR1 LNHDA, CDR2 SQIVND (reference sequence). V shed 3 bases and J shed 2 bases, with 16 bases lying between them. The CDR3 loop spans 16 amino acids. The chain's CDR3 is CASSMGRGTLNTEAFF. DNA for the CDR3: TGTGCCAGTAGTATGGGGCGGGGGACACTCAACACTGAAGCTTTCTTT.

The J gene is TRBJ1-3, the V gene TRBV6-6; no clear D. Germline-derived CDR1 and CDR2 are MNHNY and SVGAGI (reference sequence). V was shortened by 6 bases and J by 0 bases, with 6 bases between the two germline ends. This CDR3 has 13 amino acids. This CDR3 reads CASSPISGNTIYF. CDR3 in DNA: TGTGCCAGCAGCCCAATCTCTGGAAACACCATATATTTT.

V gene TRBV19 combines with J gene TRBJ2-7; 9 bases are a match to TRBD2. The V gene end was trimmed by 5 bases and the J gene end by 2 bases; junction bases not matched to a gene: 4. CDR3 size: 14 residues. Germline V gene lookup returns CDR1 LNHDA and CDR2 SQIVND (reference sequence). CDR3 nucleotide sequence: TGTGCCAGTAGTGGCGCTAGCGGGGCCTACGAGCAGTACTTC. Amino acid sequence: CASSGASGAYEQYF. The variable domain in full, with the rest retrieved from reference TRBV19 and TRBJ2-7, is DGGITQSPKYLFRKEGQNVTLSCEQNLNHDAMYWYRQDPGQGLRLIYYSQIVNDFQKGDIAEGYSVSREKKESFPLTVTSAQKNPTAFYLCASSGASGAYEQYFGPGTRLTVT.